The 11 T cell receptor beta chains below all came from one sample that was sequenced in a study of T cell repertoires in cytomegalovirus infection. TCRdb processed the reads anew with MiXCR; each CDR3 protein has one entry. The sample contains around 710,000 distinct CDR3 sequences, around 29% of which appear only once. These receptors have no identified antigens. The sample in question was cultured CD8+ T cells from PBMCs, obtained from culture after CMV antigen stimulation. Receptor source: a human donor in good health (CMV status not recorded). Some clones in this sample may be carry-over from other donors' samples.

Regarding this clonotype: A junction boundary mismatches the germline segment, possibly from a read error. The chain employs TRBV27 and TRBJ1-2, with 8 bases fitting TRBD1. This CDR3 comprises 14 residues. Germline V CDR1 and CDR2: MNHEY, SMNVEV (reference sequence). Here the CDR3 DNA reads TGTGCCAGCACCCGGACAGGGAGGTACTATGTCTACACCTTC. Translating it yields CASTRTGRYYVYTF.

The CDR3, as DNA: TGTGCCAGCAATGGGTCCCCGAAGGATGAGCAGTTCTTC. This translates into CASNGSPKDEQFF. The V gene is TRBV27, the J gene TRBJ2-1; D gene unclear. CDR1 and CDR2 (germline): MNHEY, SMNVEV (reference sequence). V was shortened by 7 bases and J by 8 bases, with 15 bases between the two germline ends. CDR3 size: 13 residues.

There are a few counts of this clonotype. The CDR3 region has the DNA TGTGCCAGCAGGGTCCCCGACAGGGGAACTGAGACCCAGTACTTC. Its translation is CASRVPDRGTETQYF. The chain carries TRBV7-9 and TRBJ2-5, with 8 bases that match TRBD1. V gave up 6 bases and J gave up 5 bases; unmatched junction bases: 11. CDR3 length: 15 residues. Germline loops: CDR1 SEHNR, CDR2 FQNEAQ (reference sequence).

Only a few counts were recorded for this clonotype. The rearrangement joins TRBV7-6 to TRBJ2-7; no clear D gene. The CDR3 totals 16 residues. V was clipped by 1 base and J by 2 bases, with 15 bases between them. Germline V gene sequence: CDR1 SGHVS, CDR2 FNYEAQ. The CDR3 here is CASSLDDISPPYEQYF. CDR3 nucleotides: TGTGCCAGCAGCTTAGACGACATTTCGCCCCCCTACGAGCAGTACTTC. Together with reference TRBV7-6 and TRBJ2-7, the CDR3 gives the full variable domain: GAGVSQSPRYKVTKRGQDVALRCDPISGHVSLYWYRQALGQGPEFLTYFNYEAQQDKSGLPNDRFSAERPEGSISTLTIQRTEQRDSAMYRCASSLDDISPPYEQYFGPGTRLTVT.

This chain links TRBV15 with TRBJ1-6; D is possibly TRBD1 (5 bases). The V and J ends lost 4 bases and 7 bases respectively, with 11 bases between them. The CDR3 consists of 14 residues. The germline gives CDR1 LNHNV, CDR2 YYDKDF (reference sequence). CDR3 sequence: CATSMGPSNSPLHF. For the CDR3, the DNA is TGTGCCACCAGCATGGGACCGAGCAATTCACCCCTCCACTTT.

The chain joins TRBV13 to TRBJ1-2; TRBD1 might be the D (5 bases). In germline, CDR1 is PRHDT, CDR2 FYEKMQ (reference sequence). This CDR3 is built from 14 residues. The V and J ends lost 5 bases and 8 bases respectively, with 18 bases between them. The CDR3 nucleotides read TGTGCCAGCAGCCCAAGGACGGGACCTGGCGGCTACACCTTC. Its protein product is CASSPRTGPGGYTF.

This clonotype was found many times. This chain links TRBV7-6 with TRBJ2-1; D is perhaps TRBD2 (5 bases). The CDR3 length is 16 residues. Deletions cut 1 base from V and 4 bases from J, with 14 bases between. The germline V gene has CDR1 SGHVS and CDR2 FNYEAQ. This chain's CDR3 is CASSLESGLIYNEQFF. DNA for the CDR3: TGTGCCAGCAGCTTAGAGTCTGGACTTATATACAATGAGCAGTTCTTC.

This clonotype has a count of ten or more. The CDR3 here is CASSFRSGGLYEQYF. The CDR3 DNA follows: TGTGCCAGCAGCTTCCGCAGCGGGGGGTTGTACGAGCAGTACTTC. The V and J genes are TRBV7-2 and TRBJ2-7, with TRBD2 matching 9 bases. Germline V gene data show CDR1 as SGHTA and CDR2 as FQGNSA. The CDR3 has 15 residues. V was pared by 3 bases and J by 4 bases, with 7 bases of the junction left unmatched. Supplemented by reference TRBV7-2 and TRBJ2-7, the full variable domain reads GAGVSQSPSNKVTEKGKDVELRCDPISGHTALYWYRQSLGQGLEFLIYFQGNSAPDKSGLPSDRFSAERTGGSVSTLTIQRTQQEDSAVYLCASSFRSGGLYEQYFGPGTRLTVT.

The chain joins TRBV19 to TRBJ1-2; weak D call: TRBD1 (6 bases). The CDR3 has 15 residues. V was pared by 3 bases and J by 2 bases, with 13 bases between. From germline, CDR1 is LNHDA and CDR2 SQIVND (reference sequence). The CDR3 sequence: CASSIPRTVNYGYTF. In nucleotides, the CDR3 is TGTGCCAGTAGTATCCCCCGGACAGTAAACTATGGCTACACCTTC.

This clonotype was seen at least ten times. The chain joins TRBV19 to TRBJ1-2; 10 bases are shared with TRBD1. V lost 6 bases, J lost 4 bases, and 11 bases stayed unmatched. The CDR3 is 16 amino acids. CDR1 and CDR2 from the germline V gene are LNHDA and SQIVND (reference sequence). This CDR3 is CASRWMTGGQGYGYTF. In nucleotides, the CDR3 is TGTGCCAGTAGGTGGATGACAGGGGGCCAGGGCTATGGCTACACCTTC.

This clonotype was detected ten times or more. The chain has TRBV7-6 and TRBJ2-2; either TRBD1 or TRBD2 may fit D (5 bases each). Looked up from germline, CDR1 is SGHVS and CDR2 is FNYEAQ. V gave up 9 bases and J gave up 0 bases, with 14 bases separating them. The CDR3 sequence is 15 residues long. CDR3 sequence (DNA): TGTGCCAGTCTCCGGGGCAACGCGAACACCGGGGAGCTGTTTTTT. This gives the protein CASLRGNANTGELFF.